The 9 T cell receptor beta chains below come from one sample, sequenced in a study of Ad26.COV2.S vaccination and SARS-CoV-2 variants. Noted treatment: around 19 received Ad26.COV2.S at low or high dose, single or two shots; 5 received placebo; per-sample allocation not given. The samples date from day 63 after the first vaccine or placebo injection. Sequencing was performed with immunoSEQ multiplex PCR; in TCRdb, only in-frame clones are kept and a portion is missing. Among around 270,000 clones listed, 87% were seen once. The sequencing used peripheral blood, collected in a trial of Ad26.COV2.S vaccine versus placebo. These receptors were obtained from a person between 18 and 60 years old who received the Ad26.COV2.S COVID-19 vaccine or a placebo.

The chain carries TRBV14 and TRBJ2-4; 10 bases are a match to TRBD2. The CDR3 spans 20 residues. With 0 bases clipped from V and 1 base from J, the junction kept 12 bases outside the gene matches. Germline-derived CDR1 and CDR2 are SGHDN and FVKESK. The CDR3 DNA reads TGTGCCAGCAGCCAAGATGAGCTAGCGGGAGAGCTTTCGGCCAAAAACATTCAGTACTTC. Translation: CASSQDELAGELSAKNIQYF.

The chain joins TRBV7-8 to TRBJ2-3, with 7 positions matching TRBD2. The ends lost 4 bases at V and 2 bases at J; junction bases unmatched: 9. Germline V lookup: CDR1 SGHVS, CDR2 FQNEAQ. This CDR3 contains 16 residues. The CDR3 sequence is CASSSAVGGSTDTQYF. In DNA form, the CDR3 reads TGTGCCAGCAGCTCCGCGGTCGGGGGGTCCACAGATACGCAGTATTTT.

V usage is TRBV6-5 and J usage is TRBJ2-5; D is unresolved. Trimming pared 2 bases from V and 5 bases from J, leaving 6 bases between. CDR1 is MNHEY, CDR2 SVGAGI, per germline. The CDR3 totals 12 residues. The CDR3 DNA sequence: TGTGCCAGCAGTTACAACGGGGAGACCCAGTACTTC. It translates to CASSYNGETQYF.

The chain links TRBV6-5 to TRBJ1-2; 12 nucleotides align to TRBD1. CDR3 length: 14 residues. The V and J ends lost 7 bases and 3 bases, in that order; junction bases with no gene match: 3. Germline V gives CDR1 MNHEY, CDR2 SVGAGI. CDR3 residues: CASTGQGADYGYTF. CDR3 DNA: TGTGCCAGCACGGGACAGGGGGCGGACTATGGCTACACCTTC.

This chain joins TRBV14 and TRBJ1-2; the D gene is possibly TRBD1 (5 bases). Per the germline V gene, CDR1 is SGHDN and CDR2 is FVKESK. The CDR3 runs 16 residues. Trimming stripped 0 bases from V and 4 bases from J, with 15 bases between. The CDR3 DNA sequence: TGTGCCAGCAGCCAAGATTCCTTGGACACTATCTATGGCTACACCTTC. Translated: CASSQDSLDTIYGYTF.

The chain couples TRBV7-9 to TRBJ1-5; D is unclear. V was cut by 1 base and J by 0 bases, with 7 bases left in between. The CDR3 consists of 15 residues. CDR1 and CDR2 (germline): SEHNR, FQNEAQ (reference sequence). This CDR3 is CASSLEGGSNQPQHF. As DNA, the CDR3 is TGTGCCAGCAGCTTAGAAGGTGGTAGCAATCAGCCCCAGCATTTT.

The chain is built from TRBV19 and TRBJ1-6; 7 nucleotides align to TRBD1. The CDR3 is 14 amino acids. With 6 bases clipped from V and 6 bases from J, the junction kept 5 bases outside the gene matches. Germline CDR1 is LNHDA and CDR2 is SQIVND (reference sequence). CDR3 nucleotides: TGTGCCAGTAGAGCCGGGACAGCTAATTCACCCCTCCACTTT. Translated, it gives CASRAGTANSPLHF.

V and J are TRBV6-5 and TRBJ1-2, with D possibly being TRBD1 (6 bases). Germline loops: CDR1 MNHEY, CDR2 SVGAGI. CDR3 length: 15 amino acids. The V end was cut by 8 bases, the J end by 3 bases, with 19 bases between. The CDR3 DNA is TGTGCCAGCGCGGGGGGGGGCGCGGGAGACTATGGCTACACCTTC. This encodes CASAGGGAGDYGYTF.

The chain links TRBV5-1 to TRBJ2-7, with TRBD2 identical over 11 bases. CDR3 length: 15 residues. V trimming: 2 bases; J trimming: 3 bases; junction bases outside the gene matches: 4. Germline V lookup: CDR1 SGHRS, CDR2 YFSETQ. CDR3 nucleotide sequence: TGCGCCAGCAGCTTTGGGACTAGCGGCTTCTACGAGCAGTACTTC. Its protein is CASSFGTSGFYEQYF. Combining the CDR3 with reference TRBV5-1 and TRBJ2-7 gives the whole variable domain KAGVTQTPRYLIKTRGQQVTLSCSPISGHRSVSWYQQTPGQGLQFLFEYFSETQRNKGNFPGRFSGRQFSNSRSEMNVSTLELGDSALYLCASSFGTSGFYEQYFGPGTRLTVT.